The clone carrying this TCR beta chain was recorded many times. Recruits, aged roughly 18 to 95 years, lived in 24 US areas. The CDR3 has 16 amino acids. The V and J ends lost 6 bases and 0 bases, in that order; junction bases with no gene match: 8. CDR1 is SQVTM, CDR2 ANQGSEA, per germline. The data belong to a study of blood T cell repertoires in COVID-19. Method: immunoSEQ multiplex PCR; TCRdb's copy keeps in-frame clones and lacks some. The sample contains around 200,000 clones, about 91% of which appear only once. Sequenced: PBMCs or T cells enriched from blood (not recorded which). The chain recombines TRBV29-1 with TRBJ1-4; 9 bases fit TRBD1. The receptor was derived from a middle-aged woman with acute COVID-19. This chain's CDR3 is CSVGGQGEATNEKLFF. In DNA form, the CDR3 reads TGCAGCGTGGGGGGACAGGGAGAAGCAACTAATGAAAAACTGTTTTTT. The variable domain in full, with the rest retrieved from reference TRBV29-1 and TRBJ1-4, is SAVISQKPSRDICQRGTSLTIQCQVDSQVTMMFWYRQQPGQSLTLIATANQGSEATYESGFVIDKFPISRPNLTFSTLTVSNMSPEDSSIYLCSVGGQGEATNEKLFFGSGTQLSVL.